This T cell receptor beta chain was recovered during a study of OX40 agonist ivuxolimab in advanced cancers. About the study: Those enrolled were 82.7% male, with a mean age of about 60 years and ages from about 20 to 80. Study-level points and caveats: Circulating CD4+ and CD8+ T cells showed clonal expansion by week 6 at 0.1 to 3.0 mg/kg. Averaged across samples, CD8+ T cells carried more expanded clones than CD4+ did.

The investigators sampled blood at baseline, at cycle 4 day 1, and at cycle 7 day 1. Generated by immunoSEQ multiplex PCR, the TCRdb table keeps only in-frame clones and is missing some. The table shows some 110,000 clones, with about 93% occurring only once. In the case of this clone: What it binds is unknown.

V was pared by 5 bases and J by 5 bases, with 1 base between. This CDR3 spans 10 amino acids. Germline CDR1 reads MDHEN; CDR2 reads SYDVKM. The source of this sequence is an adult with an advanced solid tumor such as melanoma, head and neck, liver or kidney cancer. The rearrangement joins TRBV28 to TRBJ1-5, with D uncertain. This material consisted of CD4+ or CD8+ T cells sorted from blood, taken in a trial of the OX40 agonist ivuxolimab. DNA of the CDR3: TGTGCCAGCAGTCATCAGCCCCAGCATTTT. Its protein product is CASSHQPQHF.